Shown below are 28 T cell receptor beta chains from a single sample sequenced in a study of T cell changes during pregnancy in multiple sclerosis. Sequencing used immunoSEQ multiplex PCR; TCRdb keeps in-frame clones, though not all of them. The table has 40,000 to 55,000 clones, approximately 92% seen once. Sample: peripheral blood. The source of these receptors is a female donor with multiple sclerosis, enrolled in a pregnancy study.

The chain couples TRBV2 to TRBJ2-7; tentative D call: TRBD1 (6 bases). Trimming shortened V by 0 bases and J by 6 bases, and 9 bases separated the two germline ends. Germline CDR1 and CDR2: SNHLY and FYNNEI. The CDR3 contains 13 residues. The CDR3 here is CASSEARGSEQYF. In nucleotides, the CDR3 is TGTGCCAGCAGTGAAGCCAGGGGATCCGAGCAGTACTTC.

This rearrangement joins TRBV19 to TRBJ1-5, with a tentative D call TRBD1 (6 bases). Looked up from germline, CDR1 is LNHDA and CDR2 is SQIVND (reference sequence). Trimming shortened V by 10 bases and J by 0 bases, and 16 bases separated the two germline ends. The CDR3 length is 15 residues. The DNA for the CDR3 is TGTGCCACTGCGGTGGGGGGCTATAGCAATCAGCCCCAGCATTTT. It specifies CATAVGGYSNQPQHF.

J is TRBJ2-2 and V is TRBV4-3; D remains ambiguous. Trimming stripped 0 bases from V and 5 bases from J, with 7 bases between. This CDR3 has 14 residues. CDR1 and CDR2 from the germline V gene are LGHNA and YSLEER. The CDR3 loop is CASSQDLFTGELFF. CDR3 nucleotides: TGCGCCAGCAGCCAAGACTTGTTTACCGGGGAGCTGTTTTTT.

The chain links TRBV6-1 to TRBJ2-7; 10 nucleotides line up with TRBD2. After removal of 6 bases from V and 2 bases from J, the junction contained 7 bases not matched to a gene. The germline V gene encodes CDR1 MNHNS and CDR2 SASEGT. CDR3 size: 15 residues. CDR3 residues: CASRIPGLATYEQYF. Here the CDR3 DNA reads TGTGCCAGCAGGATTCCGGGACTAGCGACCTACGAGCAGTACTTC.

The gene calls are TRBV30 and TRBJ1-1; 8 nucleotides line up with TRBD1. Germline lookup yields CDR1 GTSNPN and CDR2 SVGIG (reference sequence). V dropped 8 bases and J dropped 0; count of bases not matched to a gene: 2. This CDR3 region has 12 residues. Here the CDR3 reads CAMTGVNTEAFF. The CDR3 region has the DNA TGTGCCATGACAGGGGTGAACACTGAAGCTTTCTTT.

V is TRBV7-9 and J is TRBJ2-6; the D gene could be TRBD1 or TRBD2 (6 bases each). The V and J ends lost 1 base and 1 base respectively, with 8 bases between them. Germline CDR1 is SEHNR and CDR2 is FQNEAQ (reference sequence). The CDR3 length is 16 residues. The CDR3, as DNA: TGTGCCAGCAGCTTAGTAGGGGGGTCTGGGGCCAACGTCCTGACTTTC. Protein: CASSLVGGSGANVLTF.

The chain is built from TRBV19 and TRBJ2-5; weak D call: TRBD1 (6 bases). Germline V CDR1 and CDR2: LNHDA, SQIVND (reference sequence). Trimming took off 3 bases at V and 2 bases at J, with 19 bases between the two ends. CDR3 size: 17 residues. The DNA for the CDR3 is TGTGCCAGTAGTATGGGCCCCGGTCAGGGGCCTCAAGAGACCCAGTACTTC. Its protein is CASSMGPGQGPQETQYF.

The chain recombines TRBV4-1 with TRBJ1-4; D unclear. Germline CDR1 MGHRA, CDR2 YSYEKL. The V end lost 0 bases, the J end lost 0 bases, and 8 bases lay between the germline ends. There are 16 residues in the CDR3. The CDR3 protein is CASSQEHTSTNEKLFF. The CDR3 nucleotides read TGCGCCAGCAGCCAAGAACACACTTCAACTAATGAAAAACTGTTTTTT.

This chain connects TRBV12-5 to TRBJ2-6; D gene unclear. Germline-derived CDR1 and CDR2 are LGHNT and FRNRAP. V lost 1 base, J lost 4 bases, and 5 bases lay in between. The CDR3 has 14 residues. CDR3 sequence: CASGLDSGANVLTF. For the CDR3, the DNA is TGTGCTAGTGGTTTGGATTCCGGGGCCAACGTCCTGACTTTC.

The J gene is TRBJ1-1, the V gene TRBV30; tentatively, D is TRBD1 (6 bases). The V end lost 4 bases, the J end lost 0 bases, and 9 bases lay between the germline ends. The CDR3 is 13 residues long. Germline V gene data show CDR1 as GTSNPN and CDR2 as SVGIG (reference sequence). CDR3 in DNA: TGTGCCTGGACAGGGGTCATGAACACTGAAGCTTTCTTT. This sequence encodes CAWTGVMNTEAFF.

This rearrangement joins TRBV27 to TRBJ2-4; D not resolved. Trimming cost V 5 bases and J 3 bases, with 8 bases left between them. The germline gives CDR1 MNHEY, CDR2 SMNVEV (reference sequence). This CDR3 comprises 13 residues. CDR3 in amino acids: CASSPQNKNIQYF. In DNA form, the CDR3 reads TGTGCCAGCAGTCCCCAGAACAAAAACATTCAGTACTTC.

The V and J genes are TRBV5-4 and TRBJ1-5, with unresolved D. Trimming cost V 0 bases and J 3 bases, with 4 bases left between them. This CDR3 is built from 13 residues. Germline V gives CDR1 SGHNT, CDR2 YYREEE (reference sequence). CDR3 sequence (DNA): TGTGCCAGCAGCTTGGATCTCAATCAGCCCCAGCATTTT. Encoded protein: CASSLDLNQPQHF.

Details on this clone: The same CDR3 can be traced to other DNA sequences in this sample. This rearrangement joins TRBV27 to TRBJ1-5; no clear D gene. Between the trimmed V and J ends, which lost 4 bases and 3 bases, there was a span of 7 bases. The CDR3 spans 13 residues. Germline loops: CDR1 MNHEY, CDR2 SMNVEV (reference sequence). The CDR3 sequence: CASSSGFNQPQHF. For the CDR3, the DNA is TGTGCCAGCAGTTCTGGGTTCAATCAGCCCCAGCATTTT.

The chain joins TRBV5-1 to TRBJ1-1; D is possibly TRBD1 (6 bases). The germline gives CDR1 SGHRS, CDR2 YFSETQ. V was trimmed by 5 bases and J by 6 bases, leaving 20 bases between them. The CDR3 spans 15 residues. Written as DNA, the CDR3 is TGCGCCAGCAGTTCGTCAACAGGGTCGTTTTCTGAAGCTTTCTTT. Its translation: CASSSSTGSFSEAFF.

V usage is TRBV28 and J usage is TRBJ2-7; D assignment may be TRBD1 or TRBD2 (5 bases each). V lost 3 bases and J lost 2, with 17 bases in between. This CDR3 comprises 16 residues. Germline V gene sequence: CDR1 MDHEN, CDR2 SYDVKM. For the CDR3, the DNA is TGTGCCAGCAGTTTCGGGACCGAACTGATGACCTACGAGCAGTACTTC. Translated, it gives CASSFGTELMTYEQYF.

The V gene is TRBV10-3, the J gene TRBJ1-1; 10 bases are shared with TRBD1. The CDR3 is 15 amino acids. V lost 8 bases and J lost 4; bases outside the gene matches: 10. The germline V gene has CDR1 ENHRY and CDR2 SYGVKD. The chain's CDR3 is CAIQNPGTGVTEAFF. The CDR3 DNA reads TGTGCCATCCAAAACCCCGGGACAGGGGTCACTGAAGCTTTCTTT.

The chain couples TRBV5-4 to TRBJ2-3, with TRBD1 identical over 10 bases. The V gene end was trimmed by 2 bases and the J gene end by 1 base; junction bases not matched to a gene: 7. The germline V gene encodes CDR1 SGHNT and CDR2 YYREEE (reference sequence). This CDR3 spans 17 amino acids. The CDR3 nucleotides are TGTGCCAGCAGCTTTCCAACGGGGACAGGGGGCACAGATACGCAGTATTTT. Amino acids: CASSFPTGTGGTDTQYF.

The chain joins TRBV10-3 to TRBJ2-7; D not resolved. Trimming took off 2 bases at V and 5 bases at J, with 10 bases between the two ends. The germline V gene has CDR1 ENHRY and CDR2 SYGVKD. This CDR3 spans 13 amino acids. The CDR3 loop is CAISEVRAHEQYF. The CDR3 bases are TGTGCCATCAGTGAGGTCAGAGCCCACGAGCAGTACTTC.

The sample holds a few counts of this clone. This sequence joins TRBV5-6 and TRBJ2-7, with D perhaps TRBD2 (5 bases). V was shortened by 4 bases and J by 0 bases, with 8 bases between the two germline ends. The CDR3 is 13 amino acids. From germline, CDR1 is SGHDT and CDR2 YYEEEE. The DNA for the CDR3 is TGTGCCAGCAGCATAACTAGCTCCTACGAGCAGTACTTC. Translated: CASSITSSYEQYF.

The rearrangement uses TRBV30 and TRBJ2-1, with a weak D call TRBD2 (6 bases). V was trimmed by 0 bases and J by 2 bases, leaving 11 bases between them. Germline values: CDR1 GTSNPN, CDR2 SVGIG (reference sequence). This CDR3 comprises 15 residues. The CDR3, as DNA: TGTGCCTGGAGTGTGAGGCGGGACCCCTACAATGAGCAGTTCTTC. This codes for CAWSVRRDPYNEQFF.

The chain couples TRBV27 to TRBJ2-7; 10 bases are a match to TRBD2. Germline assignment: CDR1 MNHEY and CDR2 SMNVEV (reference sequence). The V gene end was trimmed by 6 bases and the J gene end by 0 bases; junction bases not matched to a gene: 11. CDR3 size: 17 residues. CDR3 DNA sequence: TGTGCCAGCAGGGAGCGGTGGCTAGCGGGGGTCTCCTACGAGCAGTACTTC. Translated, it gives CASRERWLAGVSYEQYF.

This clone was picked up one time. Here the CDR3 reads CASSPPRQGVYEQYF. In DNA form, the CDR3 reads TGCGCCAGCAGCCCCCCGCGACAGGGGGTTTACGAGCAGTACTTC. This chain connects TRBV5-1 to TRBJ2-7, with TRBD1 identical over 9 bases. In germline, CDR1 is SGHRS, CDR2 YFSETQ. The CDR3 is made up of 15 amino acids. J gave up 4 bases and V 4 bases, and 9 bases lay outside the gene matches.

Turning to this clone: The junction departs from the called germline gene at one end, perhaps through a read error. The rearrangement joins TRBV7-9 to TRBJ1-2; 10 positions match TRBD1. The CDR3 totals 14 residues. The germline V gene has CDR1 SEHNR and CDR2 FQNEAQ (reference sequence). Here the CDR3 DNA reads TGTGCCAGCAGTTATGGACAGGGGGTAGATGGCTACACTTTC. This gives the protein CASSYGQGVDGYTF.

The chain carries TRBV7-9 and TRBJ2-5, with 7 positions matching TRBD1. Trimming removed 4 bases from V and 1 base from J; junction bases left unmatched: 3. The CDR3 totals 14 residues. Germline V gene sequence: CDR1 SEHNR, CDR2 FQNEAQ (reference sequence). This chain's CDR3 is CASSYDRVQETQYF. CDR3 sequence (DNA): TGTGCCAGCAGCTACGACAGGGTCCAAGAGACCCAGTACTTC.

The genes are TRBV27 and TRBJ2-3; 8 positions match TRBD2. CDR1 is MNHEY and CDR2 is SMNVEV in the germline V gene (reference sequence). This CDR3 has 15 residues. The junction had 4 bases not matched to a gene; V was cut back by 0 bases and J by 5 bases. CDR3 amino acids: CASSLSGRGGDTQYF. DNA for the CDR3: TGTGCCAGCAGTTTATCCGGTCGGGGGGGAGATACGCAGTATTTT.

As for this clone: Relative to the germline gene, one junction end is altered; a read error may explain this. The CDR3 loop reads CASTLSGRGEQYF. The DNA of the CDR3 is TGTGCCAGCACCTTAAGTGGGAGGGGCGAGCAGTACTTC. This chain joins TRBV7-2 and TRBJ2-7; 7 bases match TRBD2. The CDR3 consists of 13 residues. From germline, CDR1 is SGHTA and CDR2 FQGNSA.

V usage is TRBV7-3 and J usage is TRBJ2-2; D is uncertain. V dropped 2 bases and J dropped 3 bases, with 4 bases sitting between them. CDR1 and CDR2 from the germline V gene are SGHTA and FQGTGA. The CDR3 is 13 residues long. CDR3 sequence reads: CASSLYDTGELFF. The CDR3, as DNA: TGTGCCAGCAGCTTATACGACACCGGGGAGCTGTTTTTT.

CDR3 sequence reads: CASSRATFLKGGVFPKAFF. DNA of the CDR3: TGCGCCAGCAGTCGCGCGACATTCCTAAAGGGGGGCGTATTCCCCAAAGCTTTCTTT. V is TRBV23-1 and J is TRBJ1-1, with a possible D match to TRBD1 (6 bases). TRBV23-1 carries the ORF label, with uncertain function. Trimming left V 4 bases short and J 9 bases short, with 33 bases between. This CDR3 is built from 19 residues.